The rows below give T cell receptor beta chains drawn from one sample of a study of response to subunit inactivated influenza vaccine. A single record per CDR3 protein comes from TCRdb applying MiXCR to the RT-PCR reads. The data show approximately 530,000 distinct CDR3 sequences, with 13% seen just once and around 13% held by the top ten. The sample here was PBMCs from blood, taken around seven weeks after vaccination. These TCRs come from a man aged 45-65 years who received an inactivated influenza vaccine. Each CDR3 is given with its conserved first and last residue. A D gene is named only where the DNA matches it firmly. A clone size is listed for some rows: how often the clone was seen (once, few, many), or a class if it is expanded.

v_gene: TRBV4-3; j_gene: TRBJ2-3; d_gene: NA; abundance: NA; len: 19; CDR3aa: CASSQELGRPGLSTDTQYF; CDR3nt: TGCGCCAGCAGCCAAGAATTGGGCCGGCCAGGCCTAAGCACAGATACGCAGTATTTT
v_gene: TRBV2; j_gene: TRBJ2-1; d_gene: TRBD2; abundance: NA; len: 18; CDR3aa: CASSGGLAGVSTYNEQFF; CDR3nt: TGTGCCAGCAGCGGCGGACTAGCGGGGGTATCGACCTACAATGAGCAGTTCTTC
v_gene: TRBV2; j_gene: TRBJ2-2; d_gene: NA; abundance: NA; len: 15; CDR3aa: CASSPAGTNTGELFF; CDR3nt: TGTGCCAGCAGTCCCGCAGGCACCAACACCGGGGAGCTGTTTTTT
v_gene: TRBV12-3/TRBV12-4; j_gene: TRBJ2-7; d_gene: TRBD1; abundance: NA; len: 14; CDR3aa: CASSVKGTGYEQYF; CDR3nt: TGTGCCAGCAGCGTAAAGGGGACAGGCTACGAGCAGTACTTC
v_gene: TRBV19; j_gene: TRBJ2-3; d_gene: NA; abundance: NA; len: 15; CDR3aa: CASSTREMGTDTQYF; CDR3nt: TGTGCCAGTAGTACGAGGGAGATGGGCACAGATACGCAGTATTTT
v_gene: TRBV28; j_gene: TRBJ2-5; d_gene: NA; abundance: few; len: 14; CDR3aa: CASSYLTGRETQYF; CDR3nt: TGTGCCAGCAGTTATCTGACAGGAAGAGAGACCCAGTACTTC
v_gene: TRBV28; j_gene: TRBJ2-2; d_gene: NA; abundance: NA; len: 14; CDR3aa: CASSKLRNTGELFF; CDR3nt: TGTGCCAGCAGTAAACTCAGGAACACCGGGGAGCTGTTTTTT
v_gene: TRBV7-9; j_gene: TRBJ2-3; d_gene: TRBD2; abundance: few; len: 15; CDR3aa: CASSFAGGDTDTQYF; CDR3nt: TGTGCCAGCAGCTTTGCGGGAGGAGACACAGATACGCAGTATTTT
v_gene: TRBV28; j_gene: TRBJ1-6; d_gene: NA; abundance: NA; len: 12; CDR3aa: CASNLRDSPLHF; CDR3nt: TGTGCCAGCAATCTCAGGGATTCACCCCTCCACTTT
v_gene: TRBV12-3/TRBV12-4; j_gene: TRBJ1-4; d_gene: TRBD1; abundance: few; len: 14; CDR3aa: CASRTRDRGRELFF; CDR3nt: TGTGCCAGCAGAACCCGGGACAGGGGGCGCGAACTGTTTTTT
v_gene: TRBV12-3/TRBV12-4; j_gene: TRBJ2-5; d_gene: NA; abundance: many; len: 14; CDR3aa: CASSRKGGLETQYF; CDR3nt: TGTGCCAGCAGCCGAAAGGGGGGATTAGAGACCCAGTACTTC
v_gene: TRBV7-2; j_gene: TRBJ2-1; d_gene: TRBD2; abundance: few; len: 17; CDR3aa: CASSSTTTSGGLPEQFF; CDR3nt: TGTGCCAGCAGCTCGACCACCACTAGCGGGGGCCTACCTGAGCAGTTCTTC
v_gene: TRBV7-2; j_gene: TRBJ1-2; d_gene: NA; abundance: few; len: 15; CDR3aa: CASSPRQSTNYGYTF; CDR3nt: TGTGCCAGCAGCCCACGACAGAGCACTAACTATGGCTACACCTTC
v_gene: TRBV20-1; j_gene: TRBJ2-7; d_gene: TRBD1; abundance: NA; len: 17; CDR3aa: CCATTMGRGKKSYEQYF; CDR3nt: TGCTGTGCTACCACAATGGGCAGGGGGAAGAAATCCTACGAGCAGTACTTC
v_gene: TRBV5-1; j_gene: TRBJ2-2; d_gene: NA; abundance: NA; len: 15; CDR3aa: CASSLAARSSGEQFF; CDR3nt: TGCGCCAGCAGCTTGGCGGCCAGATCCTCCGGGGAGCAGTTTTTT
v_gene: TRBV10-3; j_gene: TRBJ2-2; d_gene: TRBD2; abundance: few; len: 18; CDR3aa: CAIGPRNLAGGRTGELFF; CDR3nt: TGTGCCATCGGGCCTAGGAACCTAGCGGGAGGGCGAACCGGGGAGCTGTTTTTT
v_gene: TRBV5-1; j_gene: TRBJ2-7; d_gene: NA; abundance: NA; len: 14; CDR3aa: CASSPVVSSYEQYF; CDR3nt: TGCGCCAGCAGTCCGGTAGTGAGCTCCTACGAGCAGTACTTC
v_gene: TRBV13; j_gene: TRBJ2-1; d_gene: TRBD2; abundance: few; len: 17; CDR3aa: CASSLMAGGHGSNEQFF; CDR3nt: TGTGCCAGCAGCTTAATGGCGGGGGGGCATGGAAGCAATGAGCAGTTCTTC
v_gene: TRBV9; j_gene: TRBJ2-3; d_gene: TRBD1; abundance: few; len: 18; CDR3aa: CASSAPKQGALRSDTQYF; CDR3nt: TGTGCCAGCAGCGCCCCTAAACAGGGGGCATTGAGGTCTGATACGCAGTATTTT
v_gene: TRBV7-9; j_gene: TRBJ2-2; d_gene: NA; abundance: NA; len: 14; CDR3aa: CASSRVEGTGELFF; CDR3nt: TGTGCCAGCAGCCGCGTCGAGGGCACCGGGGAGCTGTTTTTT
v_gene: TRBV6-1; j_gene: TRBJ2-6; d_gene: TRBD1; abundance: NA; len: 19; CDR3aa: CASSERGQGRRSGANVLTF; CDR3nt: TGTGCCAGCAGTGAGCGGGGACAGGGGAGAAGGTCTGGGGCCAACGTCCTGACTTTC
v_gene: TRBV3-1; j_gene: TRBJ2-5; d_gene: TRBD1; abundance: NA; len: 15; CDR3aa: CASSSTGGYGETQYF; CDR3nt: TGTGCCAGCAGCTCAACAGGGGGCTATGGAGAGACCCAGTACTTC
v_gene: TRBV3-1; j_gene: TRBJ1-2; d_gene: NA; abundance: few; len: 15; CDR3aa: CASSQGRETRYGYTF; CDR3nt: TGTGCCAGCAGCCAGGGACGGGAAACTCGATATGGCTACACCTTC
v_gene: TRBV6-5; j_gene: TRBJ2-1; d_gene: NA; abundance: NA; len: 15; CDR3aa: CASSYTRDNYNEQFF; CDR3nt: TGTGCCAGCAGTTACACCCGGGACAACTACAATGAGCAGTTCTTC
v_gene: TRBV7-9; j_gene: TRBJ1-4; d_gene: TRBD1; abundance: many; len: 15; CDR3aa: CASSLKTGTNEKLFF; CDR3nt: TGTGCCAGCAGTCTAAAGACAGGGACTAATGAAAAACTGTTTTTT
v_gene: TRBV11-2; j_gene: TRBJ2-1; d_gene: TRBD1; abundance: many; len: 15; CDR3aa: CASSYRGYLYNEQFF; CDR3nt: TGTGCCAGCAGCTACAGGGGATACCTATACAATGAGCAGTTCTTC
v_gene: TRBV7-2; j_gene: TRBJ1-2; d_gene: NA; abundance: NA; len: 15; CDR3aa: CASSLNFQGHRGYTF; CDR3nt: TGTGCCAGCAGCTTGAATTTCCAGGGGCACAGGGGCTACACCTTC
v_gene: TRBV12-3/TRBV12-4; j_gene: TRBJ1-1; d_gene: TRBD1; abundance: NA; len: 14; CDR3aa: CASRTGAGGTEAFF; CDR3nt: TGTGCCAGCAGGACAGGGGCGGGGGGCACTGAAGCTTTCTTT
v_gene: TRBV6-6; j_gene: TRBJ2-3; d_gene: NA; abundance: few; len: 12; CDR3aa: CASTQGTDTQYF; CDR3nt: TGTGCCAGCACCCAGGGGACAGATACGCAGTATTTT
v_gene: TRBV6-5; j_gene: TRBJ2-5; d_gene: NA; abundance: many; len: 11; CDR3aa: CASSYGSWRYF; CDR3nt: TGTGCCAGCAGTTATGGGTCATGGAGGTACTTC
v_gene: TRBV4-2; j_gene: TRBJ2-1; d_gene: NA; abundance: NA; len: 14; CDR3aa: CASSQGGMYIEQFF; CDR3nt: TGTGCCAGCAGCCAAGGGGGCATGTATATTGAGCAGTTCTTC
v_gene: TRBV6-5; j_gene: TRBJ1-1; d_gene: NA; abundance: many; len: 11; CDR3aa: CASSGGRKAFF; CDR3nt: TGTGCCAGCAGCGGGGGGCGTAAAGCTTTCTTT
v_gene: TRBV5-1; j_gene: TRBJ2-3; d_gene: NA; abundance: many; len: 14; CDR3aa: CATATGDSTDTQYF; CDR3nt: TGCGCCACCGCGACAGGTGATAGCACAGATACGCAGTATTTT
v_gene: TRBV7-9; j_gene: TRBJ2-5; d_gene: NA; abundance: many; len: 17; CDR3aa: CASSQLDGTGKVETQYF; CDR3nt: TGTGCCAGCAGTCAGCTAGATGGTACAGGGAAGGTGGAGACCCAGTACTTC
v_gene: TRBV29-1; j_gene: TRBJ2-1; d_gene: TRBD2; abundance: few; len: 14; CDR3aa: CSVLLAGLYNEQFF; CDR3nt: TGCAGCGTCCTCCTAGCGGGTCTGTACAATGAGCAGTTCTTC
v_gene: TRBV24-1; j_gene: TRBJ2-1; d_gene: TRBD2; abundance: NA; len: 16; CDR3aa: CATSDSAGGPFNEQFF; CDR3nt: TGTGCCACCAGTGATTCAGCGGGAGGGCCGTTCAATGAGCAGTTCTTC
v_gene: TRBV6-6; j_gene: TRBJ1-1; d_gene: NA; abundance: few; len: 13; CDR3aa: CASSPPQNTEAFF; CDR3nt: TGTGCCAGCAGCCCCCCTCAGAACACTGAAGCTTTCTTT
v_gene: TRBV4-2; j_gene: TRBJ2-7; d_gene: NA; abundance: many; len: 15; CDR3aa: CASSRGASGPYEQYF; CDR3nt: TGTGCCAGCAGTCGGGGGGCTAGCGGTCCCTACGAGCAGTACTTC
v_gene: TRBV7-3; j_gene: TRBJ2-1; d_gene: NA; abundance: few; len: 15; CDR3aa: CASSPGQGSFNEQFF; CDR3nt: TGTGCCAGCAGCCCCGGGCAGGGGTCTTTTAATGAGCAGTTCTTC
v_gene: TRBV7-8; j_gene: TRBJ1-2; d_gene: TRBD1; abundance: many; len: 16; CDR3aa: CASRRDTTGAVYGYTF; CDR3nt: TGTGCCAGCAGGCGAGATACAACAGGGGCTGTCTATGGCTACACCTTC
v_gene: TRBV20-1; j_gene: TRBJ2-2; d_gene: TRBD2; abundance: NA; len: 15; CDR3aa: CSARSGGGNTGELFF; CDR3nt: TGCAGTGCTAGAAGCGGGGGGGGGAACACCGGGGAGCTGTTTTTT
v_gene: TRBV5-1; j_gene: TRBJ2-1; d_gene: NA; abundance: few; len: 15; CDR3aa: CASSLVPTTYNEQFF; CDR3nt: TGCGCCAGCAGCTTGGTCCCGACCACCTACAATGAGCAGTTCTTC
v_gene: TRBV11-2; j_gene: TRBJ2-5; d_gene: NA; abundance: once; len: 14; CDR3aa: CASSFNPKGETQYF; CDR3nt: TGTGCCAGCAGCTTTAACCCAAAGGGTGAGACCCAGTACTTC
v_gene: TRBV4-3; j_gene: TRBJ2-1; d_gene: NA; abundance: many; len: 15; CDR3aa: CASSPQQYINNEQFF; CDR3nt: TGCGCCAGCAGCCCACAGCAATACATTAACAATGAGCAGTTCTTC
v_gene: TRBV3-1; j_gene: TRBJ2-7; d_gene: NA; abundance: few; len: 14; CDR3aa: CASSQGPLAYEQYF; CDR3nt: TGTGCCAGCAGCCAAGGACCACTAGCCTACGAGCAGTACTTC
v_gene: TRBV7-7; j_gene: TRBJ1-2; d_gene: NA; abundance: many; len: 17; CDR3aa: CASSPLKAGGPSYGYTF; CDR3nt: TGTGCCAGCAGCCCCTTAAAGGCCGGAGGACCTAGCTATGGCTACACCTTC
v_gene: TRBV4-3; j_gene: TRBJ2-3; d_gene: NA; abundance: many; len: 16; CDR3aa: CASSQDFRGSTDTQYF; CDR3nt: TGCGCCAGCAGCCAAGATTTTCGGGGATCCACAGATACGCAGTATTTT
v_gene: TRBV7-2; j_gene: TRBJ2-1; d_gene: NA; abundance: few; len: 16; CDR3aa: CASSPRPGSSYNEQFF; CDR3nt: TGTGCCAGCAGCCCAAGACCGGGGAGCTCCTACAATGAGCAGTTCTTC
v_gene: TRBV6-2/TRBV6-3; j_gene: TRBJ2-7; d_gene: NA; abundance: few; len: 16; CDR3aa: CASSYALPADPYEQYF; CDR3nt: TGTGCCAGCAGTTACGCCCTCCCAGCGGACCCCTACGAGCAGTACTTC
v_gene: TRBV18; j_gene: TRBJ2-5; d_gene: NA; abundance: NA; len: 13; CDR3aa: CASPSPGQETQYF; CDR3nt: TGTGCCAGCCCCTCCCCCGGCCAAGAGACCCAGTACTTC
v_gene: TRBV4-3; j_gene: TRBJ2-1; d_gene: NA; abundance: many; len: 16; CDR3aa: CASSPQGTVSYNEQFF; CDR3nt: TGCGCCAGCAGCCCTCAAGGCACAGTCTCCTACAATGAGCAGTTCTTC
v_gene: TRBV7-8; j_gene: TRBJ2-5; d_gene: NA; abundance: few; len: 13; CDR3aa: CASRRRGGETQYF; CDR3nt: TGTGCCAGCAGACGCAGGGGAGGGGAGACCCAGTACTTC
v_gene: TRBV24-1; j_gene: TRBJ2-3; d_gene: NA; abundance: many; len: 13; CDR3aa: CATSAPQDWAQYF; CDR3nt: TGTGCCACCAGTGCCCCTCAGGACTGGGCGCAGTATTTT
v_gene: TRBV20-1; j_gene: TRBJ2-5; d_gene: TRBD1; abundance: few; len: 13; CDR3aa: CSAPGTGLETQYF; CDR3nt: TGCAGTGCCCCCGGGACAGGGTTAGAGACCCAGTACTTC
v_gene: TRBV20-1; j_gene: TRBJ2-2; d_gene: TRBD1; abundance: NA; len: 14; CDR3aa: CSAMTGGYTGELFF; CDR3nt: TGCAGTGCTATGACAGGGGGCTACACCGGGGAGCTGTTTTTT
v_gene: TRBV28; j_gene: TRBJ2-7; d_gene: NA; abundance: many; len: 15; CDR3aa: CASTFLFGANYEQYF; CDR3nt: TGTGCCAGCACCTTCCTATTCGGGGCAAACTACGAGCAGTACTTC
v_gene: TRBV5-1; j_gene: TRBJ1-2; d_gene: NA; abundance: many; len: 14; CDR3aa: CASSSELSNYGYTF; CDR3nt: TGCGCCAGCAGCTCGGAACTATCTAACTATGGCTACACCTTC